This T cell receptor beta chain was sequenced for a study of response to subunit inactivated influenza vaccine. Study observations and caveats: New T cells are recruited in small numbers by each seasonal influenza vaccination, according to the authors' suggestion.

As concerns this clonotype: Its specificity is unknown.

TCRdb recomputed calls from the RT-PCR reads with MiXCR, one row per CDR3 protein. The sample has 860,000 or so distinct CDR3 sequences, about 20% seen once. Losses at the gene ends were 2 bases for V and 4 bases for J; bases not matched to a gene: 9. CDR1 and CDR2 (germline): LGHDT, YNNKEL (reference sequence). This CDR3 spans 16 amino acids. V is TRBV3-1 and J is TRBJ1-1; 8 bases agree with TRBD1. The source of this sequence is a man aged 50 to 59 who received an inactivated influenza vaccine. This specimen consisted of PBMCs from blood, obtained roughly 5 days after vaccination. The CDR3 DNA follows: TGTGCCAGCAGCCAAACCAGGGGGCGGGCAGGCACTGAAGCTTTCTTT. It codes for CASSQTRGRAGTEAFF.